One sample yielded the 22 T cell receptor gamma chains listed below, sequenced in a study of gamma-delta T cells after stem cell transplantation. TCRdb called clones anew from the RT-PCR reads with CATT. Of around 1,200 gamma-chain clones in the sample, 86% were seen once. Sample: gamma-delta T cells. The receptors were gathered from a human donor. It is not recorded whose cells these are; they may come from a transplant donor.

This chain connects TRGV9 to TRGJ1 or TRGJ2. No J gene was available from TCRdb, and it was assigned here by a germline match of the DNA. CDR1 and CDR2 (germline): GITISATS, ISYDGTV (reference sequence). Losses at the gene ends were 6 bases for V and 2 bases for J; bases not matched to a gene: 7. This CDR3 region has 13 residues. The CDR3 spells CALWSLYYYKKLF. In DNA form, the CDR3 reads TGTGCCTTGTGGAGCCTTTATTATTATAAGAAACTCTTT.

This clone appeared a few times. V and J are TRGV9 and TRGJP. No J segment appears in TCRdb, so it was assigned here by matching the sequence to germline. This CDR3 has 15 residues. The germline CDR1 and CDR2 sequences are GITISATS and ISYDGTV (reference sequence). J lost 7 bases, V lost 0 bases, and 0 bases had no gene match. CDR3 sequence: CALWEVELGKKIKVF. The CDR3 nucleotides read TGTGCCTTGTGGGAGGTGGAGTTGGGCAAAAAAATCAAGGTATTT.

The CDR3 nucleotides read TGTGCCACCTGGGACGGGATTTATTATAAGAAACTCTTT. It yields the protein CATWDGIYYKKLF. The rearrangement links TRGV3 to TRGJ1 or TRGJ2. The J gene is not listed in TCRdb, so it was assigned here from a DNA match to germline. Germline CDR1 reads VTNTFY; CDR2 reads YDVSTARD (reference sequence). Germline trimming cut 3 bases from V and 3 bases from J; bases unmatched to any gene: 5. The CDR3 runs 13 residues.

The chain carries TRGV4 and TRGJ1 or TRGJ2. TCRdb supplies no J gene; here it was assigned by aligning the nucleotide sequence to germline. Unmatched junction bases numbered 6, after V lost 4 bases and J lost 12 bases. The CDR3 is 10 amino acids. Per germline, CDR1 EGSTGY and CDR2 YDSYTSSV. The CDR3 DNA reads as TGTGCCACCTGGGACGTCGTGAAACTCTTT. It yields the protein CATWDVVKLF.

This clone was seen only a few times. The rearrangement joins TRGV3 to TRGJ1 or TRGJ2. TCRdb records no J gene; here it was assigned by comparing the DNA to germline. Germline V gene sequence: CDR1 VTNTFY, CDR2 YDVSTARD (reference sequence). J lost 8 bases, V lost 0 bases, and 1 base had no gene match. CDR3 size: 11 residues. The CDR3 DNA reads TGTGCCACCTGGGACAGGCATAAGAAACTCTTT. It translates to CATWDRHKKLF.

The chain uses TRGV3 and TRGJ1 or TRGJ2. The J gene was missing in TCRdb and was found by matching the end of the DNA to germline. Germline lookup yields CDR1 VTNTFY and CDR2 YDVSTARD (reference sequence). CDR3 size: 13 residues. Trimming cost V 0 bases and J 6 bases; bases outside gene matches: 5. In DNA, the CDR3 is TGTGCCACCTGGGACAGGCGAGGTTATAAGAAACTCTTT. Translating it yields CATWDRRGYKKLF.

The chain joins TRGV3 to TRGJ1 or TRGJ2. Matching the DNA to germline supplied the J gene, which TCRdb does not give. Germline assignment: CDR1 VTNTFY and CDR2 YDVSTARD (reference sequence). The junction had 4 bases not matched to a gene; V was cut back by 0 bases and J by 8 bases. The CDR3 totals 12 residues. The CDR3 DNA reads TGTGCCACCTGGGACAGGCCCCATAAGAAACTCTTT. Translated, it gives CATWDRPHKKLF.

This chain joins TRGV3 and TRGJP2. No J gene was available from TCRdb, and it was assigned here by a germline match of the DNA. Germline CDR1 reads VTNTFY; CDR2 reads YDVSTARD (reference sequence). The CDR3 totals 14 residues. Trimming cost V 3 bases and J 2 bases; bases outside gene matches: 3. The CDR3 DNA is TGTGCCACCTGGGACGAGAGTAGTGATTGGATCAAGACGTTT. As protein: CATWDESSDWIKTF.

CDR3 in DNA: TGTGCCTTGTGGGAGGGGAGGGAGAAACTCTTT. Translating gives CALWEGREKLF. V is TRGV9 and J is TRGJ1 or TRGJ2. The J gene, not given by TCRdb, was assigned here from a germline match of the nucleotide sequence. The ends lost 2 bases at V and 11 bases at J; junction bases unmatched: 6. This CDR3 is built from 11 residues. The germline V gene has CDR1 GITISATS and CDR2 ISYDGTV (reference sequence).

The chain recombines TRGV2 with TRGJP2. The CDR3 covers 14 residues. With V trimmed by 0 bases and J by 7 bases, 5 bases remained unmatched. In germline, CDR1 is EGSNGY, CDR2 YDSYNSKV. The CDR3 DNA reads TGTGCCACCTGGGACGGGCAGGATGATTGGATCAAGACGTTT. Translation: CATWDGQDDWIKTF.

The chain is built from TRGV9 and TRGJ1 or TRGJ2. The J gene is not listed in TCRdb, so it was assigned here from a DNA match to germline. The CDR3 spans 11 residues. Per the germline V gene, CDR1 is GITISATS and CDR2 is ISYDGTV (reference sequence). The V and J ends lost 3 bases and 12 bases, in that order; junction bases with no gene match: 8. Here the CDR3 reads CALWERGGKLF. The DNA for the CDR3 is TGTGCCTTGTGGGAGCGAGGGGGGAAACTCTTT.

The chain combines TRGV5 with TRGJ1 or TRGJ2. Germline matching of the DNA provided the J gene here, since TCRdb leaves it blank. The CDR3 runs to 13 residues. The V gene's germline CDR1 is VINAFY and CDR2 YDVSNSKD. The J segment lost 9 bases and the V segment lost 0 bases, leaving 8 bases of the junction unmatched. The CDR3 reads CATWDRPRFKKLF. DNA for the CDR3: TGTGCCACCTGGGACAGGCCACGGTTTAAGAAACTCTTT.

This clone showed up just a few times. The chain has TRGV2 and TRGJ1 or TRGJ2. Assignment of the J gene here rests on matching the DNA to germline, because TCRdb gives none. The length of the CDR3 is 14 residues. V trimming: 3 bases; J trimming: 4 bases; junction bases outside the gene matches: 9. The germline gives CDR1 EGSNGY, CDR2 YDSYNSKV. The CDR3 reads CATWDWLGYYKKLF. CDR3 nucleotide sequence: TGTGCCACCTGGGACTGGCTCGGGTATTATAAGAAACTCTTT.

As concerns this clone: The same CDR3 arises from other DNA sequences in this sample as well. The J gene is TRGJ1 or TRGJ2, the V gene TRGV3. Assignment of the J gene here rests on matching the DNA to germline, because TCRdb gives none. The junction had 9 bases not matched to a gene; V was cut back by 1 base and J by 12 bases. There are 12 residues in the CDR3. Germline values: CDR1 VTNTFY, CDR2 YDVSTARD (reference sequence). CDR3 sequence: CATWDSREMKLF. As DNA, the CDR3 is TGTGCCACCTGGGACAGCAGAGAAATGAAACTCTTT.

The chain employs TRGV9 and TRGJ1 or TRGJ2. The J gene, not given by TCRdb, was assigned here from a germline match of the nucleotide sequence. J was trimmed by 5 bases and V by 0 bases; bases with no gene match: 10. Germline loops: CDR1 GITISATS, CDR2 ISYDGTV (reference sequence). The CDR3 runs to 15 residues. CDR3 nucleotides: TGTGCCTTGTGGGAGGTGGCGACTTTTCATTATAAGAAACTCTTT. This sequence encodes CALWEVATFHYKKLF.

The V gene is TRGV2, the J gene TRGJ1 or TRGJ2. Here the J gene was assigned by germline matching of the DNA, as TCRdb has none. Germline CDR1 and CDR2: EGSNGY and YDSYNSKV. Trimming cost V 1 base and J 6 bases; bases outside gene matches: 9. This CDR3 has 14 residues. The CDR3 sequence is CATWDGLWGYKKLF. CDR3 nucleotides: TGTGCCACCTGGGACGGACTTTGGGGTTATAAGAAACTCTTT.

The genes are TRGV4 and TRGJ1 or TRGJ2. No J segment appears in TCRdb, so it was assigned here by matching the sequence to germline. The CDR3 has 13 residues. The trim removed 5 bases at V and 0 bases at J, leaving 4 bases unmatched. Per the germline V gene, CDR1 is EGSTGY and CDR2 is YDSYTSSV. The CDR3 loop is CATWVSNYYKKLF. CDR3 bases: TGTGCCACCTGGGTCTCGAATTATTATAAGAAACTCTTT.

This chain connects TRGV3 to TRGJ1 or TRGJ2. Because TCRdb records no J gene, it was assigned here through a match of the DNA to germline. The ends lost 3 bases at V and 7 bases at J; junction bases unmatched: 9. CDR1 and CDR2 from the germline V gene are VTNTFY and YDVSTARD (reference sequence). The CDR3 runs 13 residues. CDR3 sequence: CATWDRLGYKKLF. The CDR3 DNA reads TGTGCCACCTGGGACCGACTGGGGTATAAGAAACTCTTT.

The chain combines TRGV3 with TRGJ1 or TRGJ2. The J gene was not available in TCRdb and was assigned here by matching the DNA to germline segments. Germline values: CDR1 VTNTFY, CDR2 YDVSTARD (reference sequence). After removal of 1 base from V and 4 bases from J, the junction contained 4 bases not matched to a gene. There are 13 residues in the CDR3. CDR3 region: CATWDSRYYKKLF. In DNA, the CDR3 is TGTGCCACCTGGGACAGTCGCTATTATAAGAAACTCTTT.

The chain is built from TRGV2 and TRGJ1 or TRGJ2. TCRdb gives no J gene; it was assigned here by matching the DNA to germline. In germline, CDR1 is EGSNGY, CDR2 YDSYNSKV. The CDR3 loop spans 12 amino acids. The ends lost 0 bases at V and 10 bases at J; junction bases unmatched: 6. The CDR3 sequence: CATWDGRRKKLF. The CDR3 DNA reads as TGTGCCACCTGGGACGGGCGACGCAAGAAACTCTTT.

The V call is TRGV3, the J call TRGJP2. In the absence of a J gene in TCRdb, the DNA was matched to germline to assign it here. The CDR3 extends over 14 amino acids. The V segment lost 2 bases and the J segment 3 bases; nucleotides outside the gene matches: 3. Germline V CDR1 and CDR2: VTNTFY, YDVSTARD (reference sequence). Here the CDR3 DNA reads TGTGCCACCTGGGACACCGGTAGTGATTGGATCAAGACGTTT. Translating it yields CATWDTGSDWIKTF.

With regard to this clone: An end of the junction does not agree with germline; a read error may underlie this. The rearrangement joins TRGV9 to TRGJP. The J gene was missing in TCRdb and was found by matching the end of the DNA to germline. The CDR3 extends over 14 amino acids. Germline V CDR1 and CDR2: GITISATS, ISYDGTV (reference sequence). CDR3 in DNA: TGTGCCTTGTGGGTAGAGTTGGGCAAAAAAAACAAGGTATTT. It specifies CALWVELGKKNKVF.